This TCR beta chain comes out of a study of OX40 agonist ivuxolimab in advanced cancers. The V and J ends lost 7 bases and 5 bases, in that order; junction bases with no gene match: 7. The germline V gene encodes CDR1 SEHNR and CDR2 FQNEAQ (reference sequence). The CDR3 loop spans 14 amino acids. Only in-frame clones appear in the TCRdb table, and some are missing; sequencing was by immunoSEQ multiplex PCR. The sample contains 100,000 to 140,000 clones, about 91% of which appear only once. This TCR came from an adult with an advanced solid tumor such as melanoma, head and neck, liver or kidney cancer. This specimen consisted of CD4+ or CD8+ T cells sorted from blood, obtained in a trial of the OX40 agonist ivuxolimab. The genes are TRBV7-9 and TRBJ2-2, with 7 nucleotides matching TRBD2. The CDR3 DNA reads as TGTGCCAGCACGGCGGGAGTCTTAACCGGGGAGCTGTTTTTT. This gives the protein CASTAGVLTGELFF. The full variable domain, with the rest looked up from reference TRBV7-9 and TRBJ2-2, is DTGVSQNPRHKITKRGQNVTFRCDPISEHNRLYWYRQTLGQGPEFLTYFQNEAQLEKSRLLSDRFSAERPKGSFSTLEIQRTEQGDSAMYLCASTAGVLTGELFFGEGSRLTVL.